This T cell receptor (beta chain) appears in the sequencing data of a study of blood T cell repertoires in COVID-19. TCRdb keeps only in-frame clones here, not all; method: immunoSEQ multiplex PCR. Altogether over 250,000 clones are present, 65% to 90% being singletons, with the ten largest covering 10% to 15%. This clone has only one observation. This CDR3 region has 13 residues. The germline V gene encodes CDR1 SQVTM and CDR2 ANQGSEA. The V end was cut by 5 bases, the J end by 8 bases, with 15 bases between. Material for sequencing was peripheral blood. The V gene is TRBV29-1, the J gene TRBJ1-4; D unclear. This receptor was taken from a human donor in a cohort sampled during active COVID-19. CDR3 nucleotides: TGCAGCGTTCCCGCAGGCATAAGCGAAAAACTGTTTTTT. It translates to CSVPAGISEKLFF. The complete variable domain, with remaining parts taken from reference TRBV29-1 and TRBJ1-4, reads SAVISQKPSRDICQRGTSLTIQCQVDSQVTMMFWYRQQPGQSLTLIATANQGSEATYESGFVIDKFPISRPNLTFSTLTVSNMSPEDSSIYLCSVPAGISEKLFFGSGTQLSVL.